The clone carrying this T cell receptor beta chain was seen a handful of times. Its cognate antigen is unknown. This sample was taken from a study of blood T cells in healthy people across ages. Study overall: Template-switching capture recovered about one barcoded beta molecule per two T cells.

The CDR3 contains 16 residues. V was clipped by 3 bases and J by 1 base, with 15 bases between them. Germline CDR1 reads MDHEN; CDR2 reads SYDVKM. Study-wide findings and caveats: Since the PBMCs were unsorted, naive and antigen-experienced cells could not be conclusively compared.

Investigators took about 10 milliliters of peripheral blood from every donor. Using a J-beta primer mix together with a sample-barcoded 5' primer, a second PCR was run for roughly 6 to 12 cycles. TCRdb used MiXCR to reprocess the 5' RACE reads, holding one entry per CDR3 protein. The sample comprises about 680,000 distinct CDR3 sequences, around 49% of which are singletons, and roughly 30% rests with the top ten. The sequence derives from a woman aged 60 to 75 in good health. The sequenced sample was blood. V is TRBV28 and J is TRBJ2-5; no clear D. The CDR3 DNA is TGTGCCAGCAGTTTGGCGGCCGGACCTACCCAAGAGACCCAGTACTTC. This translates into CASSLAAGPTQETQYF.